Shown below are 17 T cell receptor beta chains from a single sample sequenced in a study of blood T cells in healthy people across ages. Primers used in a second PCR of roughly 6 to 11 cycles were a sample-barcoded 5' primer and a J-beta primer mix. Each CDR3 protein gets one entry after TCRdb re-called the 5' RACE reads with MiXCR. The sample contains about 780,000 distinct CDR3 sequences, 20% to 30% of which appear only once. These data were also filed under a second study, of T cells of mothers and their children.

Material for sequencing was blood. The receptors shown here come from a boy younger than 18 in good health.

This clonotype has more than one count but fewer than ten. Here the CDR3 reads CASSQRGAPGEQYF. The DNA for the CDR3 is TGTGCCAGCAGCCAAAGGGGCGCCCCGGGCGAGCAGTACTTC. The chain employs TRBV3-1 and TRBJ2-5; TRBD1 might be the D (5 bases). The DNA end is a closer match to TRBJ2-7, so the J assignment may be wrong. CDR1 and CDR2 (germline): LGHDT, YNNKEL (reference sequence). The CDR3 loop spans 14 amino acids.

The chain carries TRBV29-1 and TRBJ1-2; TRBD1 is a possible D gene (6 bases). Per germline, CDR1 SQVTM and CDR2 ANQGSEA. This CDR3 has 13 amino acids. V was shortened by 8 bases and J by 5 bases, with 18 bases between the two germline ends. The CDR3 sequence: CSTSRTDRYGYTF. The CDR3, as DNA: TGCAGCACTTCCAGGACAGATCGTTATGGCTACACCTTC.

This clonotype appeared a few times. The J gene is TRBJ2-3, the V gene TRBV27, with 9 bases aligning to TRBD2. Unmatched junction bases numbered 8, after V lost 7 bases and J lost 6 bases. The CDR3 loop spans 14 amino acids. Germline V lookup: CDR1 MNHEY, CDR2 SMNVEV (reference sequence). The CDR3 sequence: CASNKAGGSDTQYF. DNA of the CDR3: TGTGCCAGCAATAAAGCGGGGGGAAGTGATACGCAGTATTTT.

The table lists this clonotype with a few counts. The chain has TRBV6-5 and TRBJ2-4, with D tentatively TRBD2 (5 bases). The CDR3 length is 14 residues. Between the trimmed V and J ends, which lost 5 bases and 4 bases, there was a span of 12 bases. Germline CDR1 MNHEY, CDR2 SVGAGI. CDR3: CASSPSWRKNIQYF. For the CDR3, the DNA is TGTGCCAGCAGTCCTTCGTGGAGGAAAAACATTCAGTACTTC.

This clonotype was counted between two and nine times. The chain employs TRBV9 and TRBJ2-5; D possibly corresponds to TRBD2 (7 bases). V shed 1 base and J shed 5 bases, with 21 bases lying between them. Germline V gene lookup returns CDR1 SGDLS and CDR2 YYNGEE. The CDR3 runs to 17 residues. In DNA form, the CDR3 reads TGTGCCAGCAGCGTAAAGGGGGGGGTTCCTCGGTCGGAGACCCAGTACTTC. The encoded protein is CASSVKGGVPRSETQYF.

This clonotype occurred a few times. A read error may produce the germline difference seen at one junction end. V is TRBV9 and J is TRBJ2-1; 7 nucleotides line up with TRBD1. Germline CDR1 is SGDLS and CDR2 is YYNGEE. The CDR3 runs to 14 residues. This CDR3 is CASSVRQGGDEQFF. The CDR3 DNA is TGTGCCAGCAGCGTCCGACAGGGTGGCGATGAGCAATTCTTC.

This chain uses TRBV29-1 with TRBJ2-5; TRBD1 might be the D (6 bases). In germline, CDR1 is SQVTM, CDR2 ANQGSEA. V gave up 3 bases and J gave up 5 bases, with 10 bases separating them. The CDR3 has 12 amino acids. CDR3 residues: CSVDPGVETQYF. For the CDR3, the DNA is TGCAGCGTTGATCCAGGGGTGGAGACCCAGTACTTC.

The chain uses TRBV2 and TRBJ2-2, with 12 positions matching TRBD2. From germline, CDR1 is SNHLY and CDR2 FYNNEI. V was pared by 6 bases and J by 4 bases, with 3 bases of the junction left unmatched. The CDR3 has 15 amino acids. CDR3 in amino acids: CASRVTSGSTGELFF. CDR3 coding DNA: TGTGCCAGCAGGGTGACTAGCGGGAGCACCGGGGAGCTGTTTTTT. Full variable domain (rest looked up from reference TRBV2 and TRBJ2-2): EPEVTQTPSHQVTQMGQEVILRCVPISNHLYFYWYRQILGQKVEFLVSFYNNEISEKSEIFDDQFSVERPDGSNFTLKIRSTKLEDSAMYFCASRVTSGSTGELFFGEGSRLTVL.

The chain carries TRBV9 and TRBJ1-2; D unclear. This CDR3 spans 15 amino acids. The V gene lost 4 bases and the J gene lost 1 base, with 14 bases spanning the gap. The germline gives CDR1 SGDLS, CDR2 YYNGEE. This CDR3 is CASSPTLARNYGYTF. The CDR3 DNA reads TGTGCCAGCAGCCCGACTTTGGCCCGTAACTATGGCTACACCTTC.

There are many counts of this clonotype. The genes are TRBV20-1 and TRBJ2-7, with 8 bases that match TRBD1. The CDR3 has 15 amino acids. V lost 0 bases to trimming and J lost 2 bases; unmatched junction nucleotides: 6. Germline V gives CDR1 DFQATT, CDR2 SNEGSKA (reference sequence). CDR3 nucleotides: TGCAGTGCTAGAGACCCGGGACAGGTACCCTACGAGCAGTACTTC. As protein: CSARDPGQVPYEQYF.

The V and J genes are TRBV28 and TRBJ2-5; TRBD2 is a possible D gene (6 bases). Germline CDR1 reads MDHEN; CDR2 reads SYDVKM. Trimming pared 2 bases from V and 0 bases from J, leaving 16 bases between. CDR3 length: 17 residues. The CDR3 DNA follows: TGTGCCAGCAGTTTAGTGCCGGCGTGGGGGGACCAAGAGACCCAGTACTTC. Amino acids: CASSLVPAWGDQETQYF.

The CDR3: CASSLSDRTQYF. CDR3 in DNA: TGTGCCAGCAGCTTGTCGGATAGGACCCAGTACTTC. This sequence joins TRBV5-6 and TRBJ2-5; D gene ambiguous. The CDR3 runs to 12 residues. Deletions cut 1 base from V and 7 bases from J, with 8 bases between. The germline V gene encodes CDR1 SGHDT and CDR2 YYEEEE.

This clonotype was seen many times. CDR3 protein: CASSQAGGETQYF. The CDR3 DNA reads as TGTGCCAGCAGCCAAGCGGGGGGAGAGACCCAGTACTTC. This chain joins TRBV14 and TRBJ2-5; 7 bases fit TRBD2. V trimming: 1 base; J trimming: 4 bases; junction bases outside the gene matches: 0. The CDR3 contains 13 residues. Germline assignment: CDR1 SGHDN and CDR2 FVKESK.

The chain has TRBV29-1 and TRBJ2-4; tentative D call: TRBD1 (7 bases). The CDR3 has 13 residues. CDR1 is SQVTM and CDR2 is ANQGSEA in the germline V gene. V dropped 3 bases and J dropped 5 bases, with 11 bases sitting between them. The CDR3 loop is CSVDSGGQNIQYF. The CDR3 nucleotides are TGCAGCGTTGATTCAGGGGGGCAAAACATTCAGTACTTC.

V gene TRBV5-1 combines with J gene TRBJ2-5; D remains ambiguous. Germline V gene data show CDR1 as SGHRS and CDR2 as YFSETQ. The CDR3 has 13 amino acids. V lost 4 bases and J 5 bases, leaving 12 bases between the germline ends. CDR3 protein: CASSQSSRETQYF. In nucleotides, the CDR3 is TGCGCCAGCAGCCAAAGCTCGCGGGAGACCCAGTACTTC.

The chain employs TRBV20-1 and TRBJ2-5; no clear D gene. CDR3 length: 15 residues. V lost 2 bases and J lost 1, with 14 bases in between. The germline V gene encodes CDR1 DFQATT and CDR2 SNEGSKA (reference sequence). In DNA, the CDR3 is TGCAGTGCTAGAAAGAATCGACGGACCCAAGAGACCCAGTACTTC. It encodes CSARKNRRTQETQYF.

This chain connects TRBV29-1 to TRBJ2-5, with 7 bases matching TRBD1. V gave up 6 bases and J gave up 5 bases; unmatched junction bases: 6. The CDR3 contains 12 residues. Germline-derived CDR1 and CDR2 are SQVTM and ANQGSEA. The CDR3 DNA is TGCAGCGTGACAGGGAATTGGGAGACCCAGTACTTC. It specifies CSVTGNWETQYF. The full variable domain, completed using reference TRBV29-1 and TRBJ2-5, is SAVISQKPSRDICQRGTSLTIQCQVDSQVTMMFWYRQQPGQSLTLIATANQGSEATYESGFVIDKFPISRPNLTFSTLTVSNMSPEDSSIYLCSVTGNWETQYFGPGTRLLVL.